The clone carrying this TCR beta chain was seen only once. The target antigen is unknown. Treg sorting used a CD4+CD25+CD127-/low gate. Germline lookup yields CDR1 SGHTA and CDR2 FQGNSA. The CDR3 is 14 amino acids. Losses at the gene ends were 1 base for V and 3 bases for J; bases not matched to a gene: 1. Study-wide results and caveats: Tumor Tregs overlapped most with tumor, then blood, naive CD4+ cells. The TCR gene usage of tumor memory CD4+ T cells clustered together with blood and lymph node memory CD4+ cells and with lymph node naive CD4+ cells.

After constant-region reverse-primer amplification, full-length variable regions underwent semi-nested PCR with Nested Universal Primer A. TCRdb reanalysed the 5' RACE reads using MiXCR and keeps one entry per CDR3 protein. Of over 45,000 distinct CDR3 sequences in the sample, less than 30% are singletons; the top ten hold under 2.5%. The TCR comes from a female donor with breast cancer. The V call is TRBV7-2, the J call TRBJ2-5; 8 bases agree with TRBD1. Sequencing was carried out using tumor-infiltrating Tregs sorted from the breast tumor. The CDR3 reads CASSLDRGEETQYF. CDR3 in DNA: TGTGCCAGCAGCTTAGACAGGGGGGAAGAGACCCAGTACTTC.